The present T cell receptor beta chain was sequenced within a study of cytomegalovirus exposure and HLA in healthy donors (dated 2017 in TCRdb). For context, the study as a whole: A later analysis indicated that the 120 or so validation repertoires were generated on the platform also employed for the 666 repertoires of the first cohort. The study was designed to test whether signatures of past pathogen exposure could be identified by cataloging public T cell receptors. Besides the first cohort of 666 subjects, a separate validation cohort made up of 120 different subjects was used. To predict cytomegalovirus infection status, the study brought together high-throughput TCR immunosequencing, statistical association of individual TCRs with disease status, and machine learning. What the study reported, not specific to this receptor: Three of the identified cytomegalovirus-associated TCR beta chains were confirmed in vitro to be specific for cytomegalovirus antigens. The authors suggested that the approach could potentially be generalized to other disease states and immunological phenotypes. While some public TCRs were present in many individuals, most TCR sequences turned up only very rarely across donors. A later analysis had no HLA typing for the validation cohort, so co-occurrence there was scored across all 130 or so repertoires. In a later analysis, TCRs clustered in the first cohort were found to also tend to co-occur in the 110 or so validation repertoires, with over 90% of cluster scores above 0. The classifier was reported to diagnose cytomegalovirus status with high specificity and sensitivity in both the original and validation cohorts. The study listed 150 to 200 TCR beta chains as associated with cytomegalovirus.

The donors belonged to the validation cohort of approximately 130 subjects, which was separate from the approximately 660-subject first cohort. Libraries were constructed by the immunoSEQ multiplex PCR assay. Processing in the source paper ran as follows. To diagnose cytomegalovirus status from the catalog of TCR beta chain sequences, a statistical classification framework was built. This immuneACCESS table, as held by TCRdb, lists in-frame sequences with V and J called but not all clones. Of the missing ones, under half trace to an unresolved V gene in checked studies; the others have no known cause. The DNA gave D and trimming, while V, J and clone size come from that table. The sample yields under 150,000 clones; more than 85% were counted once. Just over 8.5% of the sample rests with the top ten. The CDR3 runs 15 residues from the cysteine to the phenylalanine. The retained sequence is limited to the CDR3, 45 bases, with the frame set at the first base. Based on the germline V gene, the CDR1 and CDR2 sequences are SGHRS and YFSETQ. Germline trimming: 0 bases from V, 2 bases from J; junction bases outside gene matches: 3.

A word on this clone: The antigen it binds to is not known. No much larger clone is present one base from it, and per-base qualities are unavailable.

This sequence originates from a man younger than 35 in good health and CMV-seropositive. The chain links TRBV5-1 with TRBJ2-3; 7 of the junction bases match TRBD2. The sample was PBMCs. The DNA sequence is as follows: TGCGCCAGCAGCTTGGTGGGACTATCCACAGATACGCAGTATTTT. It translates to CASSLVGLSTDTQYF.